These 7 T cell receptor beta chains share one sample of origin, sequenced in a study of blood T cell repertoires in COVID-19. Some clones are missing from TCRdb's copy, which holds only in-frame ones; the method was immunoSEQ multiplex PCR. In the table there are some 73,000 clones, approximately 89% of which are singletons. The sequencing input was peripheral blood. The source of these receptors is a woman aged 55-69 years with acute or convalescent COVID-19.

CDR3 protein: CASSLGQGTSKTQYF. DNA of the CDR3: TGTGCCAGCAGCTTAGGACAGGGGACGAGCAAGACCCAGTACTTC. V and J are TRBV13 and TRBJ2-5, with 7 positions matching TRBD1. After removal of 0 bases from V and 6 bases from J, the junction contained 7 bases not matched to a gene. This CDR3 has 15 amino acids. Germline loops: CDR1 PRHDT, CDR2 FYEKMQ (reference sequence).

The rearrangement uses TRBV5-4 and TRBJ2-7, with TRBD2 matching 12 bases. Losses at the gene ends were 4 bases for V and 5 bases for J; bases not matched to a gene: 10. This CDR3 is 16 amino acids long. From germline, CDR1 is SGHNT and CDR2 YYREEE (reference sequence). The CDR3 here is CASSPLLAGGPNEQYF. The CDR3 nucleotides read TGTGCCAGCAGCCCCCTCCTAGCGGGGGGGCCAAACGAGCAGTACTTC.

The chain joins TRBV4-1 to TRBJ2-7; 11 bases fit TRBD2. CDR3 length equals 17 residues. Germline CDR1 and CDR2: MGHRA and YSYEKL. The J segment lost 0 bases and the V segment lost 0 bases, leaving 4 bases of the junction unmatched. CDR3: CASSQEPLAGGSYEQYF. In nucleotides, the CDR3 is TGCGCCAGCAGCCAAGAACCCCTAGCGGGGGGCTCCTACGAGCAGTACTTC.

The chain has TRBV2 and TRBJ2-5; 7 bases match TRBD2. The CDR3 runs 15 residues. With 0 bases clipped from V and 2 bases from J, the junction kept 3 bases outside the gene matches. Germline V gene sequence: CDR1 SNHLY, CDR2 FYNNEI. DNA of the CDR3: TGTGCCAGCAGTGAAGCTCTGGGGGGGCAAGAGACCCAGTACTTC. Translated: CASSEALGGQETQYF.

The chain is built from TRBV6-4 and TRBJ1-1; 8 nucleotides agree with TRBD1. In germline, CDR1 is MRHNA, CDR2 SNTAGT. J lost 3 bases, V lost 5 bases, and 2 bases had no gene match. The CDR3 runs to 13 residues. CDR3 in amino acids: CASSMDRDTEAFF. CDR3 DNA: TGTGCCAGCAGTATGGACAGGGACACTGAAGCTTTCTTT.

The V and J genes are TRBV2 and TRBJ2-3; 10 bases are a match to TRBD2. Germline loops: CDR1 SNHLY, CDR2 FYNNEI. Germline trimming cut 6 bases from V and 4 bases from J; bases unmatched to any gene: 7. The CDR3 runs 15 residues. The CDR3 reads CASRESGGAPDTQYF. The CDR3 nucleotides are TGTGCCAGCAGGGAAAGCGGGGGGGCCCCAGATACGCAGTATTTT. Full variable domain (outside the CDR3, taken from reference TRBV2 and TRBJ2-3): EPEVTQTPSHQVTQMGQEVILRCVPISNHLYFYWYRQILGQKVEFLVSFYNNEISEKSEIFDDQFSVERPDGSNFTLKIRSTKLEDSAMYFCASRESGGAPDTQYFGPGTRLTVL.

The gene calls are TRBV28 and TRBJ1-2; maybe TRBD1 (6 bases). V lost 6 bases, J lost 4 bases, and 15 bases lay in between. Germline lookup yields CDR1 MDHEN and CDR2 SYDVKM. The CDR3 is made up of 14 amino acids. In nucleotides, the CDR3 is TGTGCCAGCAGCAATACCAGGGGATCCTATGGCTACACCTTC. Its translation: CASSNTRGSYGYTF.